The clone carrying this T cell receptor (beta chain) appeared many times. Its antigen remains unknown. The ends lost 7 bases at V and 3 bases at J; junction bases unmatched: 4. This CDR3 is built from 14 residues. Germline CDR1 reads SEHNR; CDR2 reads FQNEAQ (reference sequence). This record comes from a study of CD8 T cells in ankylosing spondylitis. TCR beta libraries were made by quantitative 5'-RACE with molecular barcodes. TCRdb re-called the 5' RACE reads with MiXCR, one entry per CDR3 protein. Here the sample spans approximately 540,000 distinct CDR3 sequences, about an eighth being singletons. General observations from the study: The disease-linked clones had a CD8+ phenotype and low blood frequencies. Matched ankylosing spondylitis synovial fluid reportedly contained a significantly enriched population of disease-linked clones. Blood of patients with ankylosing spondylitis appeared to be characterized by a TCR beta motif of eight highly homologous variants.

This receptor was identified in a male donor with ankylosing spondylitis. Sample: blood, either unsorted or a sorted T cell fraction (not recorded which). This chain connects TRBV7-9 to TRBJ2-1; 9 positions match TRBD1. The CDR3 protein is CASTPGQGYNEQFF. The CDR3 DNA follows: TGTGCCAGCACACCGGGACAGGGCTACAATGAGCAGTTCTTC.